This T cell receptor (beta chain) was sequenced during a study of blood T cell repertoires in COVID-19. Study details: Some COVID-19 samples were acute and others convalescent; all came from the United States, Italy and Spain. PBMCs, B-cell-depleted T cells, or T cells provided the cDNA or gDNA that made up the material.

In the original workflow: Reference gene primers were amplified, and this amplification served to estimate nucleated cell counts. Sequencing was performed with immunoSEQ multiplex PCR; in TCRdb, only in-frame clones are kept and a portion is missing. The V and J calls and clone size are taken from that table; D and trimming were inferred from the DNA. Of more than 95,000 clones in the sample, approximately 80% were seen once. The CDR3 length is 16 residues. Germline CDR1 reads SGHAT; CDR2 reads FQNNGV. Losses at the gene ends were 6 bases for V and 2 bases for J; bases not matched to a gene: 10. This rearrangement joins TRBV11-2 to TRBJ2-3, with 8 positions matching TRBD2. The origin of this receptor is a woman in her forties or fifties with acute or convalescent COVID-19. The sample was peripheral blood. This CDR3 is CASSFGGGRPTDTQYF. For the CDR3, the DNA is TGTGCCAGCAGTTTCGGGGGGGGCAGACCCACAGATACGCAGTATTTT.